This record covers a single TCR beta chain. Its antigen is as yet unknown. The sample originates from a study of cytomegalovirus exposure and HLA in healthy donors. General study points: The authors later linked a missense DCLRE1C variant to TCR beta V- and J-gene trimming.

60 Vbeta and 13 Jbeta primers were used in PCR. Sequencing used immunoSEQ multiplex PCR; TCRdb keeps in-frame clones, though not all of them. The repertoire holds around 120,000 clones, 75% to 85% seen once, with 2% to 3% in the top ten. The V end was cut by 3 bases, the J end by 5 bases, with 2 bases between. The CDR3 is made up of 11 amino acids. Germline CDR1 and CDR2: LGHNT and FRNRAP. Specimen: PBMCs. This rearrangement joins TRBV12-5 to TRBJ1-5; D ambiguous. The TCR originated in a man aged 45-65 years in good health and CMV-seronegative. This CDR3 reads CASGFYQPQHF. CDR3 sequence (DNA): TGTGCTAGTGGTTTCTATCAGCCCCAGCATTTT.